The 26 T cell receptor beta chains reported below all come from one sample, sequenced in a study of cytomegalovirus exposure and HLA in healthy donors (TCRdb year 2017). The method was the immunoSEQ multiplex PCR assay. As stored in TCRdb, this immuneACCESS dataset retains in-frame rearrangements with V and J assigned. A fraction of the clones does not appear; measured against another copy, unresolved V genes explain less than half of the discrepancy, and the remainder lacks a known reason. The sample data list a few hundred thousand clones, and just over 90% of these were observed just once. Of the sample, 1.1% falls within the top ten clones. The sequencing sample was made of PBMCs. These receptors were collected from a young woman in good health and CMV-seronegative.

The V gene is TRBV7-3, the J gene TRBJ2-1; the D gene is possibly TRBD1 (5 bases). This CDR3 contains 12 residues. Germline V gene data show CDR1 as SGHTA and CDR2 as FQGTGA. V dropped 0 bases and J dropped 10 bases, with 7 bases sitting between them. CDR3 sequence: CASSLTTAEQFF. In DNA form, the CDR3 reads TGTGCCAGCAGCTTAACGACAGCCGAGCAGTTCTTC.

The V call is TRBV9, the J call TRBJ2-1; TRBD2 might be the D (6 bases). The CDR3 covers 14 residues. V was cut by 2 bases and J by 8 bases, with 14 bases left in between. Germline loops: CDR1 SGDLS, CDR2 YYNGEE. The CDR3 protein is CASSVFPEGDEQFF. DNA for the CDR3: TGTGCCAGCAGCGTTTTCCCGGAGGGAGATGAGCAGTTCTTC.

This chain connects TRBV6-1 to TRBJ2-1, with D possibly TRBD1 on 6 matching bases. The V and J ends lost 2 bases and 9 bases respectively, with 14 bases between them. Germline V gives CDR1 MNHNS, CDR2 SASEGT. The CDR3 loop spans 14 amino acids. The DNA for the CDR3 is TGTGCCAGCAGTGAACTAACAGGGTCGGGTGAGCAGTTCTTC. Its translation is CASSELTGSGEQFF.

The rearrangement joins TRBV5-4 to TRBJ1-4; 9 bases line up with TRBD1. Germline V gives CDR1 SGHNT, CDR2 YYREEE (reference sequence). The CDR3 loop spans 14 amino acids. V lost 6 bases, J lost 8 bases, and 8 bases stayed unmatched. CDR3 bases: TGTGCCAGCACCAAACAGGGGGCAGGAGAAAAACTGTTTTTT. Translating it yields CASTKQGAGEKLFF.

The chain joins TRBV18 to TRBJ1-2; tentatively, D is TRBD1 (6 bases). CDR1 KGHSH and CDR2 LQKENI come from the germline V gene. This CDR3 has 13 residues. V shed 6 bases and J shed 4 bases, with 12 bases lying between them. This chain's CDR3 is CASSHGQSYGYTF. CDR3 nucleotide sequence: TGTGCCAGCTCGCACGGACAGTCCTATGGCTACACCTTC.

The sample holds many counts of this clone. The chain links TRBV6-4 to TRBJ2-2, with 7 bases that match TRBD2. Losses at the gene ends were 4 bases for V and 4 bases for J; bases not matched to a gene: 0. The CDR3 covers 13 residues. In germline, CDR1 is MRHNA, CDR2 SNTAGT. The CDR3 DNA reads TGTGCCAGCAGTGGGACTAGCACCGGGGAGCTGTTTTTT. This encodes CASSGTSTGELFF.

This clone appeared many times. The J gene is TRBJ2-7, the V gene TRBV2; D is perhaps TRBD1 (6 bases). CDR3 size: 13 residues. The V end was cut by 5 bases, the J end by 2 bases, with 10 bases between. CDR1 SNHLY and CDR2 FYNNEI come from the germline V gene. The CDR3 is CASSMTGTYEQYF. Here the CDR3 DNA reads TGTGCCAGCAGTATGACAGGCACCTACGAGCAGTACTTC.

The chain couples TRBV6-1 to TRBJ1-1; D perhaps matches TRBD1 (5 bases). CDR3 length: 15 amino acids. Trimming removed 6 bases from V and 6 bases from J, with 20 bases in between. The V gene's germline CDR1 is MNHNS and CDR2 SASEGT. The CDR3 sequence: CASRQFDSGGAEAFF. CDR3 coding DNA: TGTGCCAGCAGACAATTCGACAGTGGAGGGGCTGAAGCTTTCTTT.

This chain links TRBV27 with TRBJ2-1, with TRBD2 matching 8 bases. CDR3 length equals 16 residues. Germline-derived CDR1 and CDR2 are MNHEY and SMNVEV (reference sequence). Trimming at V came to 4 bases and at J to 6 bases, leaving 11 bases not matched to a gene. The CDR3 protein is CASSYTGGNGINEQFF. DNA for the CDR3: TGTGCCAGCAGTTACACGGGGGGGAACGGTATCAATGAGCAGTTCTTC.

The chain is built from TRBV30 and TRBJ2-5; 8 nucleotides match TRBD2. The CDR3 loop spans 12 amino acids. CDR1 is GTSNPN and CDR2 is SVGIG in the germline V gene (reference sequence). V lost 4 bases to trimming and J lost 9 bases; unmatched junction nucleotides: 7. The CDR3 loop reads CAWTTAGGAQYF. The CDR3, as DNA: TGTGCCTGGACTACTGCCGGGGGGGCCCAGTACTTC.

The CDR3, as DNA: TGTGCCAGCAGAATAGTGGCGGGAGGTACCTACGAGCAGTACTTC. It codes for CASRIVAGGTYEQYF. The rearrangement joins TRBV27 to TRBJ2-7, with TRBD2 identical over 8 bases. The CDR3 consists of 15 residues. With 6 bases clipped from V and 2 bases from J, the junction kept 9 bases outside the gene matches. CDR1 and CDR2 (germline): MNHEY, SMNVEV (reference sequence).

The rearrangement links TRBV4-1 to TRBJ2-3, with TRBD2 as a possible D gene (5 bases). The CDR3 covers 17 residues. Germline V gives CDR1 MGHRA, CDR2 YSYEKL. The V gene lost 0 bases and the J gene lost 6 bases, with 19 bases spanning the gap. Here the CDR3 DNA reads TGCGCCAGCAGCCAAGATCCTGCGGGTTCCGTCTTGGATACGCAGTATTTT. The encoded protein is CASSQDPAGSVLDTQYF.

The table lists this clone with a count of one. V is TRBV12-1 and J is TRBJ2-5; TRBD1, the table's D call, was not compared with the DNA. TRBV12-1 is designated a pseudogene. The CDR3 is 15 residues long. CDR3 region: CASSLGRQSQETQYF. The CDR3 region has the DNA TGTGCCAGCAGCTTGGGCAGACAAAGCCAAGAGACCCAGTACTTC.

CDR3 in amino acids: CASSVGVGGGANEKLFF. Here the CDR3 DNA reads TGTGCCAGCAGCGTAGGGGTAGGTGGGGGCGCTAATGAAAAACTGTTTTTT. The chain combines TRBV9 with TRBJ1-4; D may be TRBD1 (6 bases). V was trimmed by 0 bases and J by 3 bases, leaving 15 bases between them. In germline, CDR1 is SGDLS, CDR2 YYNGEE. The CDR3 extends over 17 amino acids.

This clone was picked up one time. The chain is built from TRBV19 and TRBJ2-7; TRBD1 matches 9 bases. CDR3 length: 15 residues. Germline V lookup: CDR1 LNHDA, CDR2 SQIVND (reference sequence). The junction had 5 bases not matched to a gene; V was cut back by 1 base and J by 4 bases. CDR3 in DNA: TGTGCCAGTAGTATAGGCGGGACAGGGACTTACGAGCAGTACTTC. Its protein product is CASSIGGTGTYEQYF.

The rearrangement joins TRBV30 to TRBJ1-5, with D perhaps matching TRBD1 (5 bases). V dropped 2 bases and J dropped 0 bases, with 23 bases sitting between them. The CDR3 is 19 residues long. Per germline, CDR1 GTSNPN and CDR2 SVGIG (reference sequence). CDR3 nucleotides: TGTGCCTGGAGTTTCACACCGGGACTCCGAACCCCTAGCAATCAGCCCCAGCATTTT. As protein: CAWSFTPGLRTPSNQPQHF.

The CDR3 sequence: CASRSRGGGQISGNTIYF. CDR3 bases: TGTGCAAGTCGCTCAAGAGGGGGCGGACAGATCTCTGGAAACACCATATATTTT. The chain couples TRBV12-2 to TRBJ1-3; the table's D call, TRBD1, has no DNA check behind it. TRBV12-2 is a pseudogene segment. This CDR3 has 18 amino acids.

The V and J genes are TRBV25-1 and TRBJ2-2, with 10 positions matching TRBD2. The V and J ends lost 2 bases and 3 bases, in that order; junction bases with no gene match: 0. The germline CDR1 and CDR2 sequences are MGHDK and SYGVNS. There are 15 residues in the CDR3. CDR3 DNA: TGTGCCAGCAGTGAACTAGCGGGAGACACCGGGGAGCTGTTTTTT. Its protein product is CASSELAGDTGELFF. The whole variable domain, remainder taken from reference TRBV25-1 and TRBJ2-2, is EADIYQTPRYLVIGTGKKITLECSQTMGHDKMYWYQQDPGMELHLIHYSYGVNSTEKGDLSSESTVSRIRTEHFPLTLESARPSHTSQYLCASSELAGDTGELFFGEGSRLTVL.

The V gene is TRBV29-1, the J gene TRBJ1-1, with D hard to call. Between the trimmed V and J ends, which lost 6 bases and 8 bases, there was a span of 10 bases. The CDR3 is 10 residues long. Germline-derived CDR1 and CDR2 are SQVTM and ANQGSEA. In DNA form, the CDR3 reads TGCAGCGTGGTACAGCTAGAAGCTTTCTTT. This sequence encodes CSVVQLEAFF.

J is TRBJ1-4 and V is TRBV7-2; 9 bases are shared with TRBD1. V shed 7 bases and J 7 bases; nucleotides not matched to a gene: 10. CDR1 and CDR2 (germline): SGHTA, FQGNSA. This CDR3 contains 15 residues. The CDR3 region has the DNA TGTGCCAGCATCCCCTTACCGGGACAGGGTGAAAAACTGTTTTTT. It codes for CASIPLPGQGEKLFF.

The chain uses TRBV18 and TRBJ2-7, with D unresolved. The V and J ends lost 5 bases and 3 bases respectively, with 8 bases between them. Germline lookup yields CDR1 KGHSH and CDR2 LQKENI. The CDR3 totals 12 residues. The CDR3 protein is CASSFDNYEQYF. The CDR3 coding sequence is TGTGCCAGCTCATTTGACAACTACGAGCAGTACTTC.

The chain employs TRBV10-2 and TRBJ1-2; 9 positions agree with TRBD1. This CDR3 spans 13 amino acids. CDR1 WSHSY and CDR2 SAAADI come from the germline V gene. Germline trimming cut 3 bases from V and 6 bases from J; bases unmatched to any gene: 2. This chain's CDR3 is CASSDGTGNGYTF. The CDR3, as DNA: TGCGCCAGCAGTGATGGGACAGGGAATGGCTACACCTTC.

This chain uses TRBV4-1 with TRBJ2-2, with 7 bases that match TRBD1. The CDR3 covers 15 residues. V was clipped by 1 base and J by 7 bases; unmatched bases: 6. Germline V gene sequence: CDR1 MGHRA, CDR2 YSYEKL. The CDR3 here is CASSQGGQILGELFF. The CDR3 region has the DNA TGCGCCAGCAGCCAAGGGGGACAGATACTCGGGGAGCTGTTTTTT.

The rearrangement links TRBV12-5 to TRBJ2-3; 8 positions match TRBD2. The germline V gene has CDR1 LGHNT and CDR2 FRNRAP. CDR3 length: 14 residues. After removal of 1 base from V and 4 bases from J, the junction contained 1 base not matched to a gene. CDR3 sequence: CASGLAGGADTQYF. The CDR3 region has the DNA TGTGCTAGTGGTTTGGCCGGGGGGGCAGATACGCAGTATTTT.

The chain joins TRBV19 to TRBJ1-2; D is ambiguous. The CDR3 is 13 amino acids. Trimming removed 2 bases from V and 1 base from J, with 5 bases in between. Germline lookup yields CDR1 LNHDA and CDR2 SQIVND (reference sequence). DNA for the CDR3: TGTGCCAGTAGTATAACAGATAACTATGGCTACACCTTC. As protein: CASSITDNYGYTF. The entire variable domain, with the rest obtained from reference TRBV19 and TRBJ1-2, is as follows: DGGITQSPKYLFRKEGQNVTLSCEQNLNHDAMYWYRQDPGQGLRLIYYSQIVNDFQKGDIAEGYSVSREKKESFPLTVTSAQKNPTAFYLCASSITDNYGYTFGSGTRLTVV.

The rearrangement joins TRBV6-5 to TRBJ2-1, with 11 bases matching TRBD2. The CDR3 is made up of 13 amino acids. Unmatched junction bases numbered 2, after V lost 0 bases and J lost 13 bases. Germline loops: CDR1 MNHEY, CDR2 SVGAGI. The CDR3 DNA sequence: TGTGCCAGCAGTTACTCGACTAGCGGGAATCAGTTCTTC. Translation gives CASSYSTSGNQFF.